Listed below are T cell receptor beta chains from one sample, sequenced in a study of T cell repertoires in ileal Crohn's disease. TCRdb keeps only in-frame clones here, not all; method: immunoSEQ multiplex PCR. The table shows about 13,000 clones, with more than 80% occurring only once. The sample consisted of ileal tissue. These receptor sequences come from an adult with Crohn's disease. The CDR3 runs from the conserved cysteine through the conserved F or W. A D gene is named only where the DNA matches it firmly. Expanded clones are given a class, and other clones once, few, many or no size at all.

NA	TRBV6-5	TRBJ2-2	TRBD2	TGTGCCAGCAGTTCCCCGGGACTAGGGAACACCGGGGAGCTGTTTTTT	CASSSPGLGNTGELFF
NA	TRBV18	TRBJ2-2	TRBD1	TGTGCCAGCTCACTCCGGACAGGCGGCAACACCGGGGAGCTGTTTTTT	CASSLRTGGNTGELFF
NA	TRBV7-2	TRBJ1-2	TRBD1	TGTGCCAGCAGCTTTGCCCGGGACAGGGGGTTTGGCTACACCTTC	CASSFARDRGFGYTF
NA	TRBV5-6	TRBJ2-7	TRBD2	TGTGCCAGCAGCCCCCGTAGCGGGGGCCCCTACGAGCAGTACTTC	CASSPRSGGPYEQYF
NA	TRBV27	TRBJ2-7	TRBD2	TGTGCCAGCAGTCCCGGGGGCCTCTTCCCTAGCGGGAGATACGAGCAGTACTTC	CASSPGGLFPSGRYEQYF
NA	TRBV28	TRBJ2-7	TRBD2	TGTGCCAGCAGTTTATTAGCGGGGGGGCCGGGCGAGCAGTACTTC	CASSLLAGGPGEQYF
once	TRBV6-5	TRBJ2-3	NA	TGTGCCAGCAGCCCCTCGGGGTCAGATACGCAGTATTTT	CASSPSGSDTQYF
NA	TRBV15	TRBJ1-3	NA	TGTGCCACCAGCAGAACAGGGCCCCAGGTTGCTGGAAACACCATATATTTT	CATSRTGPQVAGNTIYF
NA	TRBV5-1	TRBJ2-5	NA	TGCGCCAGCAGCAGGGGGGCCAGCGGGGCGAGAGAGACCCAGTACTTC	CASSRGASGARETQYF
NA	TRBV6-4	TRBJ2-1	TRBD2	TGTGCCAGCAGTCCCGGGACTAGCGCCAATGAGCAGTTCTTC	CASSPGTSANEQFF
NA	TRBV7-8	TRBJ1-5	TRBD1	TGTGCCAGCAGCCTAGGAGGGGGCTCTCAGCCCCAGCATTTT	CASSLGGGSQPQHF
NA	TRBV4-1	TRBJ2-2	TRBD2	TGCGCCAGCAGCCGCCGGACTAGCGGGAGTCAGTCGAACACCGGGGAGCTGTTTTTT	CASSRRTSGSQSNTGELFF
NA	TRBV7-2	TRBJ2-5	NA	TGTGCCAGCAGCTTTTCGGTTGGGACAAATCAAGAGACCCAGTACTTC	CASSFSVGTNQETQYF
NA	TRBV4-3	TRBJ1-2	NA	TGCGCCAGCAGCCAATTCCAGTCTGTCGGCTACACCTTC	CASSQFQSVGYTF
NA	TRBV7-6	TRBJ1-2	TRBD1	TGTGCCAGCAGCTTCGGACAGGGGTTGGATGGCTACACCTTC	CASSFGQGLDGYTF
NA	TRBV19	TRBJ2-3	NA	TGTGCCAGTAACCCTACAGGGACAGATACGCAGTATTTT	CASNPTGTDTQYF
NA	TRBV18	TRBJ2-4	NA	TGTGCCAGCTCACCACTTGCAGTGGGGGCCTTAACCAAAAACATTCAGTACTTC	CASSPLAVGALTKNIQYF
NA	TRBV7-6	TRBJ2-1	NA	TGTGCCAGCAGCTTAATAGCGGCCACTTACAATGAGCAGTTCTTC	CASSLIAATYNEQFF
NA	TRBV18	TRBJ2-7	NA	TGTGCCAGCTCACCGACATCAGGGGCAGAGTACGAGCAGTACTTC	CASSPTSGAEYEQYF
NA	TRBV11-1	TRBJ1-6	NA	TGTGCCAGCCGCAAGGGACACAATAATTCACCCCTCCACTTT	CASRKGHNNSPLHF
NA	TRBV9	TRBJ1-6	TRBD1	TGTGCCAGCAGCGTAGAGGGGGCCTCCTATAATTCACCCCTCCACTTT	CASSVEGASYNSPLHF
NA	TRBV5-1	TRBJ1-1	NA	TGCGCCAGCAGCTTGGACGGACAGTTTATGTCTGAAGCTTTCTTT	CASSLDGQFMSEAFF
NA	TRBV21-1	TRBJ2-5	NA	TGTGCCAGCAGCAAGAGATCAGGGCTTTCGGAGGAGACCCAGTACTTC	CASSKRSGLSEETQYF
NA	TRBV10-2	TRBJ1-6	NA	TGCGCCAGCAGTGAGTCGGTCAGTAATTCACCCCTCCACTTT	CASSESVSNSPLHF
large	TRBV9	TRBJ2-7	TRBD2	TGTGCCAGCAGCGTAGGGTCCCCGGGAGGGCAGTACTTC	CASSVGSPGGQYF
NA	TRBV5-1	TRBJ2-3	TRBD2	TGCGCCAGCAGCTTGACTAGCGGGATAACAGATACGCAGTATTTT	CASSLTSGITDTQYF
NA	TRBV30	TRBJ1-5	NA	TGTGCCTGGAGTGTACAGAACAATCAGCCCCAGCATTTT	CAWSVQNNQPQHF
NA	TRBV5-7	TRBJ2-7	TRBD1	TGTGCCAGCAGCTTCCGCCAGGGGGCACCGCATGGGGAGCAGTACTTC	CASSFRQGAPHGEQYF
NA	TRBV7-2	TRBJ2-7	TRBD2	TGTGCCAGCAGCCTAGCGGGGGGTAGCTCCTACGAGCAGTACTTC	CASSLAGGSSYEQYF
few	TRBV4-1	TRBJ1-1	NA	TGCGCCAGCAGCCAAGTTTCCGACAGCTTCAACACTGAAGCTTTCTTT	CASSQVSDSFNTEAFF
NA	TRBV28	TRBJ2-1	TRBD2	TGTGCCAGCAGTTTATCGACTAGCGGACCATCTGGTGAGCAGTTCTTC	CASSLSTSGPSGEQFF
NA	TRBV27	TRBJ1-1	NA	TGTGCCAGCAGTCCGCTTGACAGAAACACTGAAGCTTTCTTT	CASSPLDRNTEAFF
NA	TRBV7-9	TRBJ2-5	TRBD1	TGTGCCAGCAGCTCCCCACGACAGGGTGGGCAAGAGACCCAGTACTTC	CASSSPRQGGQETQYF
NA	TRBV4-2	TRBJ2-1	TRBD2	TGTGCCAGCAGCCAAGTGGCGGGCCAACTAGCGGGGGGGTCGGAGCAGTTCTTC	CASSQVAGQLAGGSEQFF
NA	TRBV30	TRBJ1-2	NA	TGTGCCTGGGGGGCCCGGTTAAACTATGGCTACACCTTC	CAWGARLNYGYTF
NA	TRBV9	TRBJ1-6	TRBD1	TGTGCCAGCAGCCCGGGACAGGGTAATTCACCCCTCCACTTT	CASSPGQGNSPLHF
NA	TRBV2	TRBJ2-1	NA	TGTGCCAGCAGCCGAGGGCCTTCTAGTGAGCAGTTCTTC	CASSRGPSSEQFF
NA	TRBV7-8	TRBJ1-5	NA	TGTGCCAGCAGCTTACGAGAGTATAGCAATCAGCCCCAGCATTTT	CASSLREYSNQPQHF
NA	TRBV5-1	TRBJ1-4	NA	TGCGCCAGCAGCTCCCAGTCTAGGGAAAAACTGTTTTTT	CASSSQSREKLFF
NA	TRBV19	TRBJ2-4	NA	TGTGCCAGTAGTATTATCGGACAGGGAGGGGGTGTAGCCAAAAACATTCAGTACTTC	CASSIIGQGGGVAKNIQYF
NA	TRBV6-6	TRBJ1-1	NA	TGTGCCAGCAGTCCCAGACAGGTGGGGGCCACTGAAGCTTTCTTT	CASSPRQVGATEAFF
NA	TRBV30	TRBJ2-7	TRBD1	TGTGCCTGGAGTGGCGACCTCCCGACAGGGGGCTCCGAGCAGTACTTC	CAWSGDLPTGGSEQYF
NA	TRBV13	TRBJ2-3	TRBD1	TGTGCCAGCACCGGGACAGCCGGAAGCACAGATACGCAGTATTTT	CASTGTAGSTDTQYF
NA	TRBV7-2	TRBJ1-1	TRBD1	TGTGCCAGCAGCTTAGGGACAGGGGCTTTTGAAGCTTTCTTT	CASSLGTGAFEAFF
NA	TRBV28	TRBJ2-3	NA	TGTGCCAGCAGTTTGGGCAGATACACAGATACGCAGTATTTT	CASSLGRYTDTQYF